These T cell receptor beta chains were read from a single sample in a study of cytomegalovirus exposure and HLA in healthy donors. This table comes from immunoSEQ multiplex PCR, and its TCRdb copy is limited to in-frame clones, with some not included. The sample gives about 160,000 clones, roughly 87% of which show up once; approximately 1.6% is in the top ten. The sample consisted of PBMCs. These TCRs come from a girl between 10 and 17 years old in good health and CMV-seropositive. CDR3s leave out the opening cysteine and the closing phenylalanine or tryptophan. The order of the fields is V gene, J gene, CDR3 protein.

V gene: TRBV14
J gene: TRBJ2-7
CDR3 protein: ASSQERGVEQY

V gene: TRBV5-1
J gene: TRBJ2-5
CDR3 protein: ASSLAGQGETQY

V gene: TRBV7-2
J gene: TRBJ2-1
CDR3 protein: ASGTGLHEQF

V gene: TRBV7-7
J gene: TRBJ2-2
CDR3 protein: ASSFGQGGNTGELF

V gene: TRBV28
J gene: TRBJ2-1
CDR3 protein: ASSSGTSDYNEQF

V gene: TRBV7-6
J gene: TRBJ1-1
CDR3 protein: ASSKRQGEMSTEAF

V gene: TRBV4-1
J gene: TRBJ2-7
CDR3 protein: ASSQAPSYEQY

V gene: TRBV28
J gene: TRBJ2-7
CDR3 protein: ASSFQVSYEQY

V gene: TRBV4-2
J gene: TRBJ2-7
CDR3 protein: ASSLGTSAFDEQY

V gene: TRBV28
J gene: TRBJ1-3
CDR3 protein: ASSWPGSGNTIY

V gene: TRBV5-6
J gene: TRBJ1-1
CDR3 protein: ASSLAVGQNTEAF

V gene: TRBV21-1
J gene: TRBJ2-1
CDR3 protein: ASSGRVSNYNEQF

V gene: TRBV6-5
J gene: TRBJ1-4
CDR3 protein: ASTRGLGTNEKLF

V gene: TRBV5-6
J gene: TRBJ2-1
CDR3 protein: ASSFYRGRDEQF

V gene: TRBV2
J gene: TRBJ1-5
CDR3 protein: ASRRGTVFNQPQH

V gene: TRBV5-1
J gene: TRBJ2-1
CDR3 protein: ASSFQTSVDYNEQF

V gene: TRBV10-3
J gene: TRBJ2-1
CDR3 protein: AISLAGGNNEQF

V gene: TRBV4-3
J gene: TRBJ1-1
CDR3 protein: ASSQDRAGGTEAF

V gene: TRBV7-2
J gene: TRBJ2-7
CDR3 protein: ASSFETVEQY

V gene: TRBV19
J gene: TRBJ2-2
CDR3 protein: ASRQVNTGELF

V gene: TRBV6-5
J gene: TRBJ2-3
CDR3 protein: ASSYEAGGSTDTQY

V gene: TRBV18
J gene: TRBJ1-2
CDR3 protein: ASSGDRGQIGYT

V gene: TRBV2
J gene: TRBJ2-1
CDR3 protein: ASSGLAAPGGEQF

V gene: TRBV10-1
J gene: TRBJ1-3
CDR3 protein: ASSKDLSSGNTIY

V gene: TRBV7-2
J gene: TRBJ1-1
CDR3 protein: ASSLELGWARTNTEAF

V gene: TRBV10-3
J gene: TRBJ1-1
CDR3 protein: AITGTRDGDTEAF